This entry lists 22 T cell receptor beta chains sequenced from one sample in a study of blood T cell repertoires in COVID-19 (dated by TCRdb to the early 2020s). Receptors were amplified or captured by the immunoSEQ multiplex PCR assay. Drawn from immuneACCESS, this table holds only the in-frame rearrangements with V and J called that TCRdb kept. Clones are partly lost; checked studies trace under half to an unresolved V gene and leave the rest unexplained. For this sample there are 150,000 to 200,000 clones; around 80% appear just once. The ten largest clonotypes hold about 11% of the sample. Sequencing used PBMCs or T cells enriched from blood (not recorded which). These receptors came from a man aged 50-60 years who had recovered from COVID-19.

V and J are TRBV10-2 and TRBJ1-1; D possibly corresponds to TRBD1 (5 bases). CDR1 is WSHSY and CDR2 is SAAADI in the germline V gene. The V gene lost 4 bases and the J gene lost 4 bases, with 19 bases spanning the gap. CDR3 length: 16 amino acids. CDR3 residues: CASSAQHLLGGTEAFF. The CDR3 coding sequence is TGCGCCAGCAGTGCCCAGCATCTATTGGGGGGCACTGAAGCTTTCTTT.

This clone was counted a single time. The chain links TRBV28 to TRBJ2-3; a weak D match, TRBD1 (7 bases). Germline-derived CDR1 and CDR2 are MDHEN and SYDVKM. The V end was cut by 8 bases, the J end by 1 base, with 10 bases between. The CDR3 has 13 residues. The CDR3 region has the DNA TGTGCCAGCCAGGGGGGACGCACAGATACGCAGTATTTT. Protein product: CASQGGRTDTQYF.

CDR3 region: CASSQLPGQGTRNDQPQHF. In DNA form, the CDR3 reads TGTGCCAGCAGCCAACTTCCGGGACAAGGAACCCGGAACGATCAGCCCCAGCATTTT. J is TRBJ1-5 and V is TRBV16; perhaps TRBD1 as D (6 bases). V shed 2 bases and J shed 5 bases, with 25 bases lying between them. Germline V gene lookup returns CDR1 KGHSY and CDR2 FQNENV. This CDR3 contains 19 residues. Full variable domain (remainder filled in from reference TRBV16 and TRBJ1-5): GEEVAQTPKHLVRGEGQKAKLYCAPIKGHSYVFWYQQVLKNEFKFLISFQNENVFDETGMPKERFSAKCLPNSPCSLEIQATKLEDSAVYFCASSQLPGQGTRNDQPQHFGDGTRLSIL.

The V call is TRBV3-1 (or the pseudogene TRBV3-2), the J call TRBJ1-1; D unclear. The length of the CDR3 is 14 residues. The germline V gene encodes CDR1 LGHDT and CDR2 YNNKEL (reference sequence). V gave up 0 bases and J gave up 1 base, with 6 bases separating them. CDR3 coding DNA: TGTGCCAGCAGCCAAGATGCAGGGAACACTGAAGCTTTCTTT. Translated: CASSQDAGNTEAFF.

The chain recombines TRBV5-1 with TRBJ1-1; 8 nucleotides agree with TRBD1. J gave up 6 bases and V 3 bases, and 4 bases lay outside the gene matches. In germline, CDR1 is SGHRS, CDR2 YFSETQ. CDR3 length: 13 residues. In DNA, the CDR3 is TGCGCCAGCAGCTGGACAGGGAATCCTGAAGCTTTCTTT. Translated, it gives CASSWTGNPEAFF.

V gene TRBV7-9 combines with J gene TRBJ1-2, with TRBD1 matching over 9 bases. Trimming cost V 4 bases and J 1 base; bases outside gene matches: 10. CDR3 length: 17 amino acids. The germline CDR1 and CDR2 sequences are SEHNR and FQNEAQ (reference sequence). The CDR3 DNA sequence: TGTGCCAGCAGCTCCGCCGGGACAGGGACCATTAACTATGGCTACACCTTC. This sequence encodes CASSSAGTGTINYGYTF. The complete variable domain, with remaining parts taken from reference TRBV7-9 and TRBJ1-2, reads DTGVSQNPRHKITKRGQNVTFRCDPISEHNRLYWYRQTLGQGPEFLTYFQNEAQLEKSRLLSDRFSAERPKGSFSTLEIQRTEQGDSAMYLCASSSAGTGTINYGYTFGSGTRLTVV.

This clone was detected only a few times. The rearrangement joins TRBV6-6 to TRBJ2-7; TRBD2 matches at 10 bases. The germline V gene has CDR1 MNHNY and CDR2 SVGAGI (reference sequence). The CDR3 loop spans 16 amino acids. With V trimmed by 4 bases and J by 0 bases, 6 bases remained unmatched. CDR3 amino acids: CASSSGLAVLSYEQYF. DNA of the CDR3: TGTGCCAGCAGTTCAGGACTAGCGGTCCTCTCCTACGAGCAGTACTTC.

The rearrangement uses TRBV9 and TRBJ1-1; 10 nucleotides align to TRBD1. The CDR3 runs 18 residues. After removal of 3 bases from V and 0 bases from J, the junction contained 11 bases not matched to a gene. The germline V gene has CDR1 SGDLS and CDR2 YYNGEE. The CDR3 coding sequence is TGTGCCAGCAGCGCAAGCGGGGGACAGGGGCGACTGAACACTGAAGCTTTCTTT. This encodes CASSASGGQGRLNTEAFF. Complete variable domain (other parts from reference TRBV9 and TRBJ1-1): DSGVTQTPKHLITATGQRVTLRCSPRSGDLSVYWYQQSLDQGLQFLIQYYNGEERAKGNILERFSAQQFPDLHSELNLSSLELGDSALYFCASSASGGQGRLNTEAFFGQGTRLTVV.

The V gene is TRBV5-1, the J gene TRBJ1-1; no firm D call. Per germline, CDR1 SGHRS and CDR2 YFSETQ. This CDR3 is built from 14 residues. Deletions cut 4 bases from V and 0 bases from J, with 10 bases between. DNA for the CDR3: TGCGCCAGCAGCCCGACAAACCTGAACACTGAAGCTTTCTTT. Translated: CASSPTNLNTEAFF.

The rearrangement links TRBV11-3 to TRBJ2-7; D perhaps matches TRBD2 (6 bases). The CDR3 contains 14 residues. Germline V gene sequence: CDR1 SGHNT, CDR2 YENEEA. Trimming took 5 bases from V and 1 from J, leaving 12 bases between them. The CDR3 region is CASSRGLGSYEQYF. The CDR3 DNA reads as TGTGCCAGCAGCCGGGGACTGGGATCCTACGAGCAGTACTTC.

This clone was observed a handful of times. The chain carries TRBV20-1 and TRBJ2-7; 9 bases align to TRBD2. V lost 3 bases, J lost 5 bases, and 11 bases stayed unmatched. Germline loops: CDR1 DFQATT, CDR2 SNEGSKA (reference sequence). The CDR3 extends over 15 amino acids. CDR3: CSASLAGSRPNEQYF. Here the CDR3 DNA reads TGCAGTGCTAGTCTAGCGGGGTCCCGGCCCAACGAGCAGTACTTC.

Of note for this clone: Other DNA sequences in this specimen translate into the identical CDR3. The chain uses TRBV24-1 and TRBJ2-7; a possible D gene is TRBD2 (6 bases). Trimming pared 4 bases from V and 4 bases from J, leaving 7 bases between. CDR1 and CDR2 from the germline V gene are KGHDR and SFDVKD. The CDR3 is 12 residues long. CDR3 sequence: CATSEGGYEQYF. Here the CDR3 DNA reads TGTGCCACCAGTGAGGGGGGTTACGAGCAGTACTTC.

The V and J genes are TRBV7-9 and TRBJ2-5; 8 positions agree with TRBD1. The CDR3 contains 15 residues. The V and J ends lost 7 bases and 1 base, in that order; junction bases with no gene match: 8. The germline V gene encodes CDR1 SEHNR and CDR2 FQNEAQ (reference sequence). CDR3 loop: CASTFGDRSQETQYF. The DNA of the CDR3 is TGTGCCAGCACCTTTGGGGACAGGTCCCAAGAGACCCAGTACTTC.

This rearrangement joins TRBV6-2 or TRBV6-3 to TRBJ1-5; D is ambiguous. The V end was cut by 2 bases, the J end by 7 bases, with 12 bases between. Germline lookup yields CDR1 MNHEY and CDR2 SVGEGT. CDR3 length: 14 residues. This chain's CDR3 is CASSYNLRGQPQHF. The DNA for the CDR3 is TGTGCCAGCAGTTACAACCTCCGCGGCCAGCCCCAGCATTTT.

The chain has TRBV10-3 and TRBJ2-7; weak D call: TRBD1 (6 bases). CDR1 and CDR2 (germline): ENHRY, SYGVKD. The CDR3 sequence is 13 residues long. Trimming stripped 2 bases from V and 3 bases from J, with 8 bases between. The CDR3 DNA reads TGTGCCATCAGTGAGGGACAGCTCTACGAGCAGTACTTC. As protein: CAISEGQLYEQYF.

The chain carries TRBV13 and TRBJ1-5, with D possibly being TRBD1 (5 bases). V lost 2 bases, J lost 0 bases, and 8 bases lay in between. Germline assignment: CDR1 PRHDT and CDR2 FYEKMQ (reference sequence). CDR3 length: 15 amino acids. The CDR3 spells CASSLKGLSNQPQHF. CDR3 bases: TGTGCCAGCAGCTTAAAGGGGCTTAGCAATCAGCCCCAGCATTTT.

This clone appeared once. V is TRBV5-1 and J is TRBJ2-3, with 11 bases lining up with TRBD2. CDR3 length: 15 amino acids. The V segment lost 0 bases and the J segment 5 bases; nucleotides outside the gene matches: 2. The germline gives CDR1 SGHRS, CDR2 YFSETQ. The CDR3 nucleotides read TGCGCCAGCAGCTTGGCCGGGACTAGCGGAGATACGCAGTATTTT. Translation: CASSLAGTSGDTQYF. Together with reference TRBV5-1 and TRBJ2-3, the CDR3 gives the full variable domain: KAGVTQTPRYLIKTRGQQVTLSCSPISGHRSVSWYQQTPGQGLQFLFEYFSETQRNKGNFPGRFSGRQFSNSRSEMNVSTLELGDSALYLCASSLAGTSGDTQYFGPGTRLTVL.

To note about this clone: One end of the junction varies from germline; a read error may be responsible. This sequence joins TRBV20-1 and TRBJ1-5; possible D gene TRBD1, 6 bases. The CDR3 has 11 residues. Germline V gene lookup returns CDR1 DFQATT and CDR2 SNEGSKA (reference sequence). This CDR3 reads CSAGGQDTLIF. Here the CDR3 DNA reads TGCAGTGCTGGGGGCCAGGATACTTTAATTTTT.

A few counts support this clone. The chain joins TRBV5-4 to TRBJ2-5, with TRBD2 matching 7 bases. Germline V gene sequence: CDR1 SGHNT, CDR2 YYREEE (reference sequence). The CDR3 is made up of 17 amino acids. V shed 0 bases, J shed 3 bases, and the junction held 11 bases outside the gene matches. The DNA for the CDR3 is TGTGCCAGCAGCTTGGCCCAGCGGCTAGGACTAGAAGAGACCCAGTACTTC. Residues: CASSLAQRLGLEETQYF. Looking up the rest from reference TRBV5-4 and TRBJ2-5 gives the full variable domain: ETGVTQSPTHLIKTRGQQVTLRCSSQSGHNTVSWYQQALGQGPQFIFQYYREEENGRGNFPPRFSGLQFPNYSSELNVNALELDDSALYLCASSLAQRLGLEETQYFGPGTRLLVL.

CDR3 loop: CASSQPRQSNNEKLFF. CDR3 bases: TGTGCCAGCTCCCAGCCCCGACAGAGTAATAATGAAAAACTGTTTTTT. The J gene is TRBJ1-4, the V gene TRBV28, with D perhaps matching TRBD1 (5 bases). Germline assignment: CDR1 MDHEN and CDR2 SYDVKM. Between the trimmed V and J ends, which lost 8 bases and 4 bases, there was a span of 20 bases. The CDR3 runs 16 residues.

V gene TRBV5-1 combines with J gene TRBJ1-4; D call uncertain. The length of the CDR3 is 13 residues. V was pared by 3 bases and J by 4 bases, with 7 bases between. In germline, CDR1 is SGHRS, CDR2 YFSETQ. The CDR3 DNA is TGCGCCAGCAGCTCCACATTTAATGAAAAACTGTTTTTT. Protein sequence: CASSSTFNEKLFF. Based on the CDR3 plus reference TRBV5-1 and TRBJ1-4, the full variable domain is KAGVTQTPRYLIKTRGQQVTLSCSPISGHRSVSWYQQTPGQGLQFLFEYFSETQRNKGNFPGRFSGRQFSNSRSEMNVSTLELGDSALYLCASSSTFNEKLFFGSGTQLSVL.

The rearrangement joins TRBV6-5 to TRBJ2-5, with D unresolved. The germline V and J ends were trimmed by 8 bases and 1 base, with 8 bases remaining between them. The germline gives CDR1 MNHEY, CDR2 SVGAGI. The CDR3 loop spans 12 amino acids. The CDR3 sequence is CASRGLQETQYF. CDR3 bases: TGTGCCAGCCGAGGTCTCCAAGAGACCCAGTACTTC.